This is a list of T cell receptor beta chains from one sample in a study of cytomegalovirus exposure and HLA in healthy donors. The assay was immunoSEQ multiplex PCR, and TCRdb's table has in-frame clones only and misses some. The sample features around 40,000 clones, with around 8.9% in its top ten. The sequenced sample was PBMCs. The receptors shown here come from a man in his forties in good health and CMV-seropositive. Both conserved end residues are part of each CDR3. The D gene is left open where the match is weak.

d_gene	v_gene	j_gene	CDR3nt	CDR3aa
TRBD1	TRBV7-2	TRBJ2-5	TGTGCCAGCAGCCGAGGGGGCCTGGAGACCCAGTACTTC	CASSRGGLETQYF
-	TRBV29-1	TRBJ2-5	TGCAGCGTTGGGGCAGTCGAAGAGACCCAGTACTTC	CSVGAVEETQYF
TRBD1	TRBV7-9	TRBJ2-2	TGTGCCAGCAGCTCCGGGACAGGGTACACCGGGGAGCTGTTTTTT	CASSSGTGYTGELFF
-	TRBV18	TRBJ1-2	TGTGCCAGCTCACCGGCGGCAGATGCTAACTATGGCTACACCTTC	CASSPAADANYGYTF
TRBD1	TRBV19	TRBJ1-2	TGTGCCAGTAGTAAGGACAGGGTTTCTAACTATGGCTACACCTTC	CASSKDRVSNYGYTF
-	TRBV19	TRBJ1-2	TGTGCCAGTAGGGGTCCTGGGGGCGCGGGCGGCTACACCTTC	CASRGPGGAGGYTF
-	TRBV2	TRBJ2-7	TGTGCCAGCAGTTCTACAGGGGAGCAGTACTTC	CASSSTGEQYF
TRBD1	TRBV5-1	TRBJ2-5	TGCGCCAGCAGCTTGAGGGACAGGGGGGAGACCCAGTACTTC	CASSLRDRGETQYF
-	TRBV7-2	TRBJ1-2	TGTGCCAGCAGCTTAGTAGCGGGTTCAAACTATGGCTACACCTTC	CASSLVAGSNYGYTF
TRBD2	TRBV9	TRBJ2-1	TGTGCCAGCAGCGGGGGACTAGCGGAGCAGTTCTTC	CASSGGLAEQFF
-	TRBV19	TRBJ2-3	TGTGCCAGTAGTGGGCTTATAGGGGAAGATACGCAGTATTTT	CASSGLIGEDTQYF
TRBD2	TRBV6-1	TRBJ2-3	TGTGCCAGCAGGGTAGCGGGAGGGCCCAGTGAGCAGTATTTT	CASRVAGGPSEQYF
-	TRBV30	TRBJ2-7	TGTGCCTGGAGTGGACAATTGGAGCAGTACTTC	CAWSGQLEQYF
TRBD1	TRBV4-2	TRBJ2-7	TGTGCCAGCAGCCAATTACAGGGGGCGCAGTACGAGCAGTACTTC	CASSQLQGAQYEQYF
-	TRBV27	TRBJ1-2	TGTGCCAGCAGGCAAGGGGGTGACGGTGGCTACACCTTC	CASRQGGDGGYTF
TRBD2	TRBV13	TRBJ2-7	TGTGCCAGCAGCGATGGGACTAGCGGGTTCTACGAGCAGTACTTC	CASSDGTSGFYEQYF
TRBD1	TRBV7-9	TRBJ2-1	TGTGCCAGCAGCTTAGGTGGGACAGTTTACAATGAGCAGTTCTTC	CASSLGGTVYNEQFF
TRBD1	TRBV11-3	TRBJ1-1	TGTGCCAGCAGCTTAACATGGGACAGAGAAGCTTTCTTT	CASSLTWDREAFF
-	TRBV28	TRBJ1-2	TGTGCCAGCAGTCCCCCCCCCGAGGGGGATTTTTTGGATGGCTACACCTTC	CASSPPPEGDFLDGYTF
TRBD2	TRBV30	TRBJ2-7	TGTGCCTGGAGAGGGGAGGGAGGGCCCTACGAGCAGTACTTC	CAWRGEGGPYEQYF
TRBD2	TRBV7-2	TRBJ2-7	TGTGCCAGCAGCATCCGGACTAGCGGGATTGAGAGGTACGAGCAGTACTTC	CASSIRTSGIERYEQYF
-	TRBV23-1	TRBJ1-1	TGCGCCAGCAGTCAGTGCGGTGGGGCTTTCTTT	CASSQCGGAFF
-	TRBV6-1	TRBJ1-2	TGTGCCATCTCCTACCCCAGGGCCGCTAACTATGGCTACACCTTC	CAISYPRAANYGYTF
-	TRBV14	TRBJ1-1	TGTGCCAGCAGCCAAGAAGGCCAGGGGTCCATGAACACTGAAGCTTTCTTT	CASSQEGQGSMNTEAFF
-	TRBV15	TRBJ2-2	TGTGCCACCAGCAGAGCGGACAGAAACACCGGGGAGCTGTTTTTT	CATSRADRNTGELFF
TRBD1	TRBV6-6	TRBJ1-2	TGTGCCAGCAGCCACCGACAGGGGGCCTCGTGGGGCTACACCTTC	CASSHRQGASWGYTF
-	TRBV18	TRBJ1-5	TGTGCCAGCTCACCAGGGACTGATCTCAATCAGCCCCAGCATTTT	CASSPGTDLNQPQHF
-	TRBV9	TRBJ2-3	TGTGCCAGCAGCCCAGACTCCCCGCCGGATACGCAGTATTTT	CASSPDSPPDTQYF
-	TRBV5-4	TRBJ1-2	TGTGCCAGCAGCTCCGAGGTTTTAGGGGGTGGCTACACCTTC	CASSSEVLGGGYTF
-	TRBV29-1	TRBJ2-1	TGCAGCGTTGGTGGGGGGGAGGGGGTTGGGGAGCAGTTCTTC	CSVGGGEGVGEQFF
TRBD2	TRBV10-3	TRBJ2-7	TGTGCCATCAGGAGCGGGACGCACGAGCAGTACTTC	CAIRSGTHEQYF
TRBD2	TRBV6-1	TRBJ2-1	TGTGCCAGCAGTGGACGACTAGCGGGAGAGGGTGAGCAGTTCTTC	CASSGRLAGEGEQFF
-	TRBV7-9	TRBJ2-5	TGTGCCAGCAGCTTAGGCCTCGGGGTGGAGACCCAGTACTTC	CASSLGLGVETQYF
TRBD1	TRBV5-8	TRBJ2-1	TGTGCCAGCGACAGGGGAGGATCTAGCTCCTACAATGAGCAGTTCTTC	CASDRGGSSSYNEQFF
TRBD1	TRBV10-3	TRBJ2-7	TGTGCCATCAGAGGGGACGAAGCAGGGGGCTACGAGCAGTACTTC	CAIRGDEAGGYEQYF
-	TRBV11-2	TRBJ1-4	TGTGCCAGCAGCTTGGCCCAACTAAGGGGGGAAAAACTGTTTTTT	CASSLAQLRGEKLFF
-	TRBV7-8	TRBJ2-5	TGTGCCAGCAGCTTAGTGGCCCGTCTCGGGGAGCAGTACTTC	CASSLVARLGEQYF
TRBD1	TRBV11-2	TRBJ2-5	TGTGCCAGCAGCGGCCCGGGACAGGTAACCTCATCGAGGGAGACCCAGTACTTC	CASSGPGQVTSSRETQYF
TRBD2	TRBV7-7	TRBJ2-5	TGTGCTAGCAGTTCAGGACTAGCGGTAGAGACCCAGTACTTC	CASSSGLAVETQYF
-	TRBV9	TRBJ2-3	TGTGCCAGCAGTGCAACAAGAGATACGCAGTATTTT	CASSATRDTQYF
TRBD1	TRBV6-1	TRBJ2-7	TGTGCCAGCAGTGCCCGGGACAGGGGGTACGAGCAGTACTTC	CASSARDRGYEQYF
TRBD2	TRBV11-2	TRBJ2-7	TGTGCCAGCAGCTTGGGCGGGGGAGCCTACGAGCAGTACTTC	CASSLGGGAYEQYF
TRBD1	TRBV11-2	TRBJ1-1	TGTGCCAGCAGCTTAGCTGACAGGGGAGGAACTGAAGCTTTCTTT	CASSLADRGGTEAFF
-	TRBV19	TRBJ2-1	TGTGCCAGTAGTACGAGCGGCGTATTAAACAATGAGCAGTTCTTC	CASSTSGVLNNEQFF
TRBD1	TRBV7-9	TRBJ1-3	TGTGCCAGCAGCCGCGGACAGGGTATACCTGGAAACACCATATATTTT	CASSRGQGIPGNTIYF